This T cell receptor (beta chain) derives from a study of shared clonotypes between healthy human individuals. About the research overall: Per-donor plates numbered three CD4 naive, three CD4 memory, two CD8 naive and one CD8 memory.

A CD45RA-negative memory subset and a CD45RA+ naive subset were separated from the CD4+ cells. In this sample, this clone turned up a few times. The antigen is undetermined. Study-level points and caveats: Compared with clonotypes that all four donors shared, non-shared clonotypes had lower generation probabilities.

Germline V gene lookup returns CDR1 LGHNA and CDR2 YSLEER. Trimming shortened V by 3 bases and J by 6 bases, and 23 bases separated the two germline ends. The CDR3 loop spans 17 amino acids. The material for each subset, its genomic DNA, was split evenly across several immunoSEQ plates. The method was immunoSEQ multiplex PCR; TCRdb's version includes in-frame clones alone and lacks a portion of them. The table lists a few million clones, approximately 93% of them singletons. The TCR sequence derives from a man aged 18 to 30 in good health. Some clones in this sample may be carry-over from other donors' samples. This chain links TRBV4-3 with TRBJ1-1, with a possible D match to TRBD1 (6 bases). The sample taken for sequencing was naive CD4+ T cells from PBMCs. Subset reported: CD45RA+ positively selected. In DNA, the CDR3 is TGCGCCAGCAGCCAGGCACAGGGTCCGGGGATCGGACCTGAAGCTTTCTTT. Translating it yields CASSQAQGPGIGPEAFF.